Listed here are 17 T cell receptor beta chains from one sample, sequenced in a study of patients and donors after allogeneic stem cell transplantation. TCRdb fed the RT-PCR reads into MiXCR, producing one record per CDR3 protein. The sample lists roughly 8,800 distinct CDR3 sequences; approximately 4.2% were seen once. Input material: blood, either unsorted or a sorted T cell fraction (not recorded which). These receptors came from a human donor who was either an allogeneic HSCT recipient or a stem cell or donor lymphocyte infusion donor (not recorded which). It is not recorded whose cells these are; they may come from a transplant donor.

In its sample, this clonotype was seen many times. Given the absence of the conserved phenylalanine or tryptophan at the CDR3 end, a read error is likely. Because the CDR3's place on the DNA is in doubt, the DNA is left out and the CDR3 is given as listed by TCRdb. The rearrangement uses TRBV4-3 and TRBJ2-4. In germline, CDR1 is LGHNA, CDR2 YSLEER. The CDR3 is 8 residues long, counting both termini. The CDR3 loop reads CASSRKMG.

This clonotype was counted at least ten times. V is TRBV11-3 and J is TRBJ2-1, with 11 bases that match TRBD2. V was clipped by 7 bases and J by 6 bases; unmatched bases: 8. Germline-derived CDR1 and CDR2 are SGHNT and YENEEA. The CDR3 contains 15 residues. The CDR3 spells CASIGTSGRVNEQFF. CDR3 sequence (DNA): TGTGCCAGCATAGGAACTAGCGGGAGAGTCAATGAGCAGTTCTTC.

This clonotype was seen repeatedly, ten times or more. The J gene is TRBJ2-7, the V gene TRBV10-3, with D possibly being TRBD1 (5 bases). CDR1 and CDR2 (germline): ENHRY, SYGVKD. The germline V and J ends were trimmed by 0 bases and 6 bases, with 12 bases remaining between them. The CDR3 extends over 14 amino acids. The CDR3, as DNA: TGTGCCATCAGTGAGTCTTGGGCAGGGTTCGAGCAGTACTTC. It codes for CAISESWAGFEQYF.

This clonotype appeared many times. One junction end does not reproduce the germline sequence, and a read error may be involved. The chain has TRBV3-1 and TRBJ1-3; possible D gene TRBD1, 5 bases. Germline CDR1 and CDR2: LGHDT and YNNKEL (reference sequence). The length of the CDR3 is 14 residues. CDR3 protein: CASSPRGSGNTTYF. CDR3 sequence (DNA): TGTGCCAGCAGCCCCCGGGGGTCTGGAAACACCACATATTTT. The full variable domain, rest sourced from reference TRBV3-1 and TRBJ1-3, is DTAVSQTPKYLVTQMGNDKSIKCEQNLGHDTMYWYKQDSKKFLKIMFSYNNKELIINETVPNRFSPKSPDKAHLNLHINSLELGDSAVYFCASSPRGSGNTTYFGEGSWLTVV.

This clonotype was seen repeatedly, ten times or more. CDR3 coding DNA: TGTGCCAGCAGCTTGGCAAGCGGGAGGGCTCTAGAGACCCAGTACTTC. Its translation: CASSLASGRALETQYF. V usage is TRBV5-6 and J usage is TRBJ2-5, with 10 positions matching TRBD2. Unmatched junction bases numbered 6, after V lost 0 bases and J lost 4 bases. The CDR3 runs to 16 residues. Germline-derived CDR1 and CDR2 are SGHDT and YYEEEE.

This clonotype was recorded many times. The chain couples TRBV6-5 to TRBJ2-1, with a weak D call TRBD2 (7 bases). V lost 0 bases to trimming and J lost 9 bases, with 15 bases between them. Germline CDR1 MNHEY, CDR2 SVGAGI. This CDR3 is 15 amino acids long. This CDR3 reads CASSYSRLGGGEQFF. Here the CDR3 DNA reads TGTGCCAGCAGTTACTCGAGATTAGGGGGGGGTGAGCAGTTCTTC.

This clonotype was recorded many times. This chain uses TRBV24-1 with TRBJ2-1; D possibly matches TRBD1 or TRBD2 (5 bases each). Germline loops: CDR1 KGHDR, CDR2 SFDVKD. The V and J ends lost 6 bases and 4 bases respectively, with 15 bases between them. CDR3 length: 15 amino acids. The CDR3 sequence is CATSSAGTEYNEQFF. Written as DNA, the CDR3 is TGTGCCACCAGTTCCGCCGGGACGGAGTACAATGAGCAGTTCTTC.

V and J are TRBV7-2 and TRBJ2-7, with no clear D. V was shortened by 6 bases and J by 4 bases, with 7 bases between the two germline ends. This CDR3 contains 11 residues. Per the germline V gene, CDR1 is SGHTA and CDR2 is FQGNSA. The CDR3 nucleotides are TGTGCCAGCAGGCAATCGTACGAGCAGTACTTC. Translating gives CASRQSYEQYF.

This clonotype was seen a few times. The DNA of the CDR3 is TGTGCCAGCAGCGCCCCGGGGCCCCAATCTGAGCAGTACTTC. It yields the protein CASSAPGPQSEQYF. The chain has TRBV7-2 and TRBJ2-7; D is perhaps TRBD1 or TRBD2 (5 bases each). Trimming shortened V by 5 bases and J by 7 bases, and 18 bases separated the two germline ends. The germline V gene has CDR1 SGHTA and CDR2 FQGNSA. The CDR3 loop spans 14 amino acids.

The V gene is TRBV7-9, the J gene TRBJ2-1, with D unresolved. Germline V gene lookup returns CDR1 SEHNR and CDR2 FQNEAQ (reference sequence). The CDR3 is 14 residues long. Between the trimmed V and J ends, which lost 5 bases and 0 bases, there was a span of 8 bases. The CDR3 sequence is CASSQAASYNEQFF. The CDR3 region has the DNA TGTGCCAGCAGCCAAGCAGCCTCCTACAATGAGCAGTTCTTC.

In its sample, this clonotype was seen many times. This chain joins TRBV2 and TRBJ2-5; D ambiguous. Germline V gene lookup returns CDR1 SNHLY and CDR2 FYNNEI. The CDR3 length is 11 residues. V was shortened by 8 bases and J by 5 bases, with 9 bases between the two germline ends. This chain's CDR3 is CASVPLETQYF. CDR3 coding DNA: TGTGCCAGCGTCCCTTTGGAGACCCAGTACTTC.

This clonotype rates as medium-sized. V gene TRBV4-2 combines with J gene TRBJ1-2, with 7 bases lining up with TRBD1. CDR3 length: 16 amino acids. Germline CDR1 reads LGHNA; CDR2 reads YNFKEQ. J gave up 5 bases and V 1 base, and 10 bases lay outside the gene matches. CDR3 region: CASSQGGTGDPYGYTF. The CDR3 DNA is TGTGCCAGCAGCCAAGGGGGTACAGGGGATCCTTATGGCTACACCTTC.

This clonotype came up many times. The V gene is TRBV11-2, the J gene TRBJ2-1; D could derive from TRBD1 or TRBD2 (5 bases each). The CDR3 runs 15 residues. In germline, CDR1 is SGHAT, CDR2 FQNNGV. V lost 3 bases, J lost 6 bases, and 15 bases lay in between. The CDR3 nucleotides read TGTGCCAGCAGCTTCGGGTCCGGGGCTGGCAATGAGCAGTTCTTC. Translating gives CASSFGSGAGNEQFF.

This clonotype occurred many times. The CDR3 DNA is TGTGCCAGCTCACCACTACGACAAACTTCAAATGAAAAACTGTTTTTT. Its protein product is CASSPLRQTSNEKLFF. The chain is built from TRBV18 and TRBJ1-4; no clear D. CDR3 length: 16 amino acids. The V end lost 1 base, the J end lost 5 bases, and 14 bases lay between the germline ends. Germline lookup yields CDR1 KGHSH and CDR2 LQKENI.

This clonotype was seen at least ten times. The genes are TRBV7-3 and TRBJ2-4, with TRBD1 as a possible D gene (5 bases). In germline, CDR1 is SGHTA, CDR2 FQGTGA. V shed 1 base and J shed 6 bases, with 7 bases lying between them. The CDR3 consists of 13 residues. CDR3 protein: CASSLSQGNIQYF. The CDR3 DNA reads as TGTGCCAGCAGCTTAAGTCAGGGAAACATTCAGTACTTC.

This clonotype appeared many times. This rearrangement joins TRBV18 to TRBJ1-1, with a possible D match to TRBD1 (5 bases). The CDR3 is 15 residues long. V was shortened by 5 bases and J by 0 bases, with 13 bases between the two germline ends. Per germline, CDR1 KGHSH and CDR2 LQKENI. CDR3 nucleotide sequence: TGTGCCAGCTCATTAAACTCAGGGATGAACACTGAAGCTTTCTTT. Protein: CASSLNSGMNTEAFF.

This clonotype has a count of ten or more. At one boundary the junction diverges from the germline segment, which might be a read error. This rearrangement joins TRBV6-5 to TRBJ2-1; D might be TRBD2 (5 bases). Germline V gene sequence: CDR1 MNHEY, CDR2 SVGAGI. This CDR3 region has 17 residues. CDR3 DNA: TGTGCCAGCAGTGACTCCCTATATACGGGAATCTACAATGAGCAGTTCTTC. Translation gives CASSDSLYTGIYNEQFF.